This passage covers 25 T cell receptor beta chains from one sample sequenced in a study of T cells in Graves' hyperthyroidism and ophthalmopathy. RNA transcripts provided the source from which TCR beta CDR3 regions were amplified. Initially, a first-round RT-PCR of the TCR CDR3 employed the HTBI primer set. From the multiplex PCR reads, TCRdb called clonotypes with MiXCR, one entry per CDR3 protein. Of fewer than 200,000 distinct CDR3 sequences in the sample, around 15% were seen once. The sequencing input was blood. These receptors were taken from a woman in her forties or fifties with Graves' hyperthyroidism.

This clonotype was found many times. The chain uses TRBV20-1 and TRBJ2-5, with D perhaps matching TRBD1 (6 bases). V shed 3 bases and J shed 3 bases, with 11 bases lying between them. The CDR3 runs to 13 residues. CDR1 is DFQATT, CDR2 SNEGSKA, per germline (reference sequence). CDR3 nucleotides: TGCAGTGCTAGGGTGGGGGCTGAAGAGACCCAGTACTTC. Translated: CSARVGAEETQYF.

This clonotype appeared a single time. The chain recombines TRBV30 with TRBJ2-2, with D unresolved. Trimming removed 5 bases from V and 0 bases from J, with 1 base in between. Germline CDR1 and CDR2: GTSNPN and SVGIG (reference sequence). This CDR3 is built from 11 residues. The CDR3 protein is CAWSNTGELFF. The CDR3 nucleotides are TGTGCCTGGTCGAACACCGGGGAGCTGTTTTTT.

This clonotype occurred many times. V and J are TRBV28 and TRBJ2-6; TRBD1 is a possible D gene (5 bases). V lost 6 bases and J lost 2, with 11 bases in between. This CDR3 has 15 amino acids. Germline-derived CDR1 and CDR2 are MDHEN and SYDVKM. The CDR3 DNA reads as TGTGCCAGCAGAGATACAGGCACTGGGGCCAACGTCCTGACTTTC. This codes for CASRDTGTGANVLTF.

The rearrangement links TRBV5-1 to TRBJ2-7; D is undetermined. The CDR3 sequence is 14 residues long. Germline V CDR1 and CDR2: SGHRS, YFSETQ. V lost 0 bases to trimming and J lost 2 bases, with 9 bases between them. CDR3 nucleotide sequence: TGCGCCAGCAGCTTGGTTTATCCCCCCTACGAGCAGTACTTC. Its translation is CASSLVYPPYEQYF.

Ten or more counts support this clonotype. The J gene is TRBJ2-1, the V gene TRBV6-1, with a weak D call TRBD2 (5 bases). Trimming took off 8 bases at V and 3 bases at J, with 8 bases between the two ends. The germline V gene encodes CDR1 MNHNS and CDR2 SASEGT. The CDR3 consists of 12 residues. CDR3 nucleotide sequence: TGTGCCAGCTGGGGAGACTACAATGAGCAGTTCTTC. Encoded protein: CASWGDYNEQFF.

This clonotype was seen many times. The rearrangement uses TRBV6-1 and TRBJ2-3; either TRBD1 or TRBD2 may fit D (5 bases each). This CDR3 spans 13 amino acids. Germline values: CDR1 MNHNS, CDR2 SASEGT. V was shortened by 6 bases and J by 1 base, with 8 bases between the two germline ends. The DNA of the CDR3 is TGTGCCAGCAGGTGGGACGGCACAGATACGCAGTATTTT. Encoded protein: CASRWDGTDTQYF.

This clonotype was counted only a few times. This sequence joins TRBV20-1 and TRBJ2-7; D tentatively reads TRBD1 or TRBD2 (5 bases each). The ends were cut back, 5 bases at V and 2 bases at J, with 16 bases in the middle. The CDR3 consists of 14 residues. Per germline, CDR1 DFQATT and CDR2 SNEGSKA (reference sequence). The CDR3 DNA reads as TGCAGTGCTGCTAGGGCAGGGAGTACCTACGAGCAGTACTTC. Translation: CSAARAGSTYEQYF.

In its sample, this clonotype was seen many times. The chain is built from TRBV13 and TRBJ2-3; D remains ambiguous. Germline CDR1 and CDR2: PRHDT and FYEKMQ (reference sequence). V was cut by 1 base and J by 2 bases, with 10 bases left in between. CDR3 length equals 15 residues. CDR3 DNA sequence: TGTGCCAGCAGCTTAGTCAGAACCATCACAGATACGCAGTATTTT. Translating it yields CASSLVRTITDTQYF. The full variable domain, its missing parts supplied by reference TRBV13 and TRBJ2-3, is AAGVIQSPRHLIKEKRETATLKCYPIPRHDTVYWYQQGPGQDPQFLISFYEKMQSDKGSIPDRFSAQQFSDYHSELNMSSLELGDSALYFCASSLVRTITDTQYFGPGTRLTVL.

There are many counts of this clonotype. V gene TRBV6-1 combines with J gene TRBJ2-2; D possibly corresponds to TRBD2 (5 bases). CDR1 and CDR2 from the germline V gene are MNHNS and SASEGT. Trimming shortened V by 6 bases and J by 4 bases, and 15 bases separated the two germline ends. The length of the CDR3 is 15 residues. CDR3 amino acids: CASSSSPRATGELFF. The CDR3 bases are TGTGCCAGCAGCTCGAGCCCGCGGGCCACCGGGGAGCTGTTTTTT.

This clonotype appeared many times. The chain employs TRBV7-2 and TRBJ2-7, with 7 bases lining up with TRBD1. In germline, CDR1 is SGHTA, CDR2 FQGNSA. Trimming at V came to 4 bases and at J to 8 bases, leaving 11 bases not matched to a gene. This CDR3 comprises 14 residues. The CDR3 loop is CASSSRQGPRKQYF. Written as DNA, the CDR3 is TGTGCCAGCAGCTCCCGACAGGGCCCGCGTAAGCAGTACTTC.

The chain is built from TRBV6-1 and TRBJ2-1, with 7 nucleotides matching TRBD1. After removal of 7 bases from V and 3 bases from J, the junction contained 6 bases not matched to a gene. In germline, CDR1 is MNHNS, CDR2 SASEGT. There are 14 residues in the CDR3. For the CDR3, the DNA is TGTGCCAGCAAAAAACAGGGGAACTACAATGAGCAGTTCTTC. Translation gives CASKKQGNYNEQFF.

This clonotype has a count of ten or more. This chain joins TRBV12-3 or TRBV12-4 and TRBJ1-1; D call uncertain. This CDR3 has 13 residues. The CDR3 here is CASAGSTNTEAFF. CDR3 DNA sequence: TGTGCGAGCGCCGGGTCGACGAACACTGAAGCTTTCTTT.

This clonotype was counted many times. V and J are TRBV25-1 and TRBJ1-2, with D unresolved. V was trimmed by 4 bases and J by 4 bases, leaving 4 bases between them. Germline CDR1 is MGHDK and CDR2 is SYGVNS. The CDR3 is 11 residues long. CDR3 nucleotide sequence: TGTGCCAGCAGTGCGTTCTATGGCTACACCTTC. The encoded protein is CASSAFYGYTF.

This clonotype was recorded many times. It may be a read error: a sequence one base away is much more abundant. Here the CDR3 DNA reads TGTGCCAGCAGTTGGAGAGGATGGAACACTGAAGCTTTCTTT. Translation gives CASSWRGWNTEAFF. The chain couples TRBV28 to TRBJ1-1; no clear D. The V gene lost 4 bases and the J gene lost 1 base, with 10 bases spanning the gap. CDR3 size: 14 residues. Germline V gene lookup returns CDR1 MDHEN and CDR2 SYDVKM.

This clonotype has at least ten counts. A read error may account for a junction end that differs from germline. The chain combines TRBV28 with TRBJ1-1, with a weak D call TRBD1 (5 bases). Germline V gives CDR1 MDHEN, CDR2 SYDVKM. This CDR3 is 13 amino acids long. CDR3 residues: CASIGHPNTEVFF. For the CDR3, the DNA is TGTGCCAGCATAGGACACCCTAACACTGAAGTTTTCTTT.

This clonotype was counted many times. This sequence joins TRBV28 and TRBJ2-3, with 9 bases fitting TRBD1. The V segment lost 6 bases and the J segment 1 base; nucleotides outside the gene matches: 5. Germline loops: CDR1 MDHEN, CDR2 SYDVKM. CDR3 length equals 15 residues. The CDR3 here is CASRTTGGRTDTQYF. The DNA of the CDR3 is TGTGCCAGCAGAACCACAGGGGGCCGCACAGATACGCAGTATTTT.

The chain combines TRBV15 with TRBJ1-2; perhaps TRBD1 as D (6 bases). The V and J ends lost 1 base and 0 bases respectively, with 12 bases between them. The CDR3 has 16 residues. Germline V lookup: CDR1 LNHNV, CDR2 YYDKDF (reference sequence). For the CDR3, the DNA is TGTGCCACCAGCAGAGTCAGGGGCCTCCCTAACTATGGCTACACCTTC. Translating it yields CATSRVRGLPNYGYTF.

This clonotype was observed many times. The chain uses TRBV14 and TRBJ2-5; D not resolved. The CDR3 contains 15 residues. From germline, CDR1 is SGHDN and CDR2 FVKESK. With 2 bases removed from V and 3 bases from J, the gap between germline ends came to 13 bases. The CDR3 reads CASSQFRQVEETQYF. DNA of the CDR3: TGTGCCAGCAGCCAATTCCGACAAGTCGAAGAGACCCAGTACTTC.

Ten or more counts support this clonotype. This sequence joins TRBV5-1 and TRBJ2-7; D perhaps matches TRBD2 (6 bases). Germline CDR1 SGHRS, CDR2 YFSETQ. The CDR3 loop spans 13 amino acids. V was pared by 6 bases and J by 6 bases, with 16 bases between. The CDR3 protein is CASNPGGGVEQYF. CDR3 bases: TGCGCCAGCAACCCAGGAGGAGGGGTCGAGCAGTACTTC. The whole variable domain, remainder taken from reference TRBV5-1 and TRBJ2-7, is KAGVTQTPRYLIKTRGQQVTLSCSPISGHRSVSWYQQTPGQGLQFLFEYFSETQRNKGNFPGRFSGRQFSNSRSEMNVSTLELGDSALYLCASNPGGGVEQYFGPGTRLTVT.

This clonotype was detected many times. CDR3 coding DNA: TGCAGCGCAAACCCTGGCGGGGGAGAAAAACTGTTTTTT. Translating gives CSANPGGGEKLFF. The V gene is TRBV29-1, the J gene TRBJ1-4, with D perhaps matching TRBD1 (5 bases). The germline V and J ends were trimmed by 7 bases and 8 bases, with 17 bases remaining between them. The germline V gene has CDR1 SQVTM and CDR2 ANQGSEA. This CDR3 comprises 13 residues.

In its sample, this clonotype was seen many times. This chain uses TRBV20-1 with TRBJ1-1; D might be TRBD1 (5 bases). V dropped 4 bases and J dropped 5 bases, with 20 bases sitting between them. The CDR3 runs 15 residues. The germline CDR1 and CDR2 sequences are DFQATT and SNEGSKA (reference sequence). The CDR3 sequence is CSAKVGAWGGTEAFF. Here the CDR3 DNA reads TGCAGTGCTAAAGTTGGGGCCTGGGGGGGAACTGAAGCTTTCTTT.

This clonotype was seen repeatedly, ten times or more. The chain carries TRBV20-1 and TRBJ1-1; D is uncertain. Germline V gives CDR1 DFQATT, CDR2 SNEGSKA (reference sequence). Between the trimmed V and J ends, which lost 6 bases and 2 bases, there was a span of 10 bases. The CDR3 contains 12 residues. As DNA, the CDR3 is TGCAGTGCCGCGCCGTTCAACACTGAAGCTTTCTTT. As protein: CSAAPFNTEAFF.

This clonotype was detected many times. The chain combines TRBV12-5 with TRBJ2-5; tentatively, D is TRBD1 (5 bases). The germline CDR1 and CDR2 sequences are LGHNT and FRNRAP. There are 15 residues in the CDR3. V lost 1 base, J lost 0 bases, and 9 bases lay in between. The CDR3 region is CASGLGQLNQETQYF. The CDR3 DNA follows: TGTGCTAGTGGTTTGGGACAGTTAAACCAAGAGACCCAGTACTTC.

This clonotype was found many times. The chain links TRBV3-1 to TRBJ1-2; 7 bases agree with TRBD1. Trimming took 0 bases from V and 5 from J; bases not matched to a gene: 12. Per the germline V gene, CDR1 is LGHDT and CDR2 is YNNKEL (reference sequence). This CDR3 comprises 17 residues. CDR3 sequence reads: CASSQDLGDSEGYGYTF. The CDR3 nucleotides read TGTGCCAGCAGCCAAGATCTCGGGGACAGTGAAGGTTATGGCTACACCTTC.

Ten or more counts support this clonotype. J is TRBJ1-2 and V is TRBV14; weak D call: TRBD1 (5 bases). Germline CDR1 and CDR2: SGHDN and FVKESK. The CDR3 sequence is 14 residues long. V was shortened by 2 bases and J by 5 bases, with 12 bases between the two germline ends. CDR3 in DNA: TGTGCCAGCAGCCAAAGGGGAAAGGGGTATGGCTACACCTTC. Its protein product is CASSQRGKGYGYTF.